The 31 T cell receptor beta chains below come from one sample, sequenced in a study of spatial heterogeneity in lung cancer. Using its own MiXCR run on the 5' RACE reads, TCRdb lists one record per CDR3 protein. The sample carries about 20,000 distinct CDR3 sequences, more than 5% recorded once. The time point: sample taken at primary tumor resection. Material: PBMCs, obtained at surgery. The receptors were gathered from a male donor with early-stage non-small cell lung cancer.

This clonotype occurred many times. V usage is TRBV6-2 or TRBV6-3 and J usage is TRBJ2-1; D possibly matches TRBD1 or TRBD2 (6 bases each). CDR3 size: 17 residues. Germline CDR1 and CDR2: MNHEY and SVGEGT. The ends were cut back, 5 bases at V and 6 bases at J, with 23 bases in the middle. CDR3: CASSPPRMGGFGNEQFF. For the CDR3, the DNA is TGTGCCAGCAGTCCACCTAGGATGGGGGGCTTCGGCAATGAGCAGTTCTTC.

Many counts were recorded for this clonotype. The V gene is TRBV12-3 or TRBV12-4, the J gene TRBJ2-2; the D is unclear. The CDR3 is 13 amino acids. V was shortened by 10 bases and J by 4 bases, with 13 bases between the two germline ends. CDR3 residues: CANKNRSTGELFF. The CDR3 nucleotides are TGTGCCAACAAGAATAGGAGCACCGGGGAGCTGTTTTTT.

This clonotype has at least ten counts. The CDR3 DNA follows: TGCTGGACGGGTTTCCACAGGTCTGGGGATACGCAGTATTTT. Translating gives CWTGFHRSGDTQYF. This chain joins TRBV20-1 and TRBJ2-3; possible D gene TRBD1, 5 bases. CDR1 and CDR2 (germline): DFQATT, SNEGSKA (reference sequence). This CDR3 has 14 amino acids.

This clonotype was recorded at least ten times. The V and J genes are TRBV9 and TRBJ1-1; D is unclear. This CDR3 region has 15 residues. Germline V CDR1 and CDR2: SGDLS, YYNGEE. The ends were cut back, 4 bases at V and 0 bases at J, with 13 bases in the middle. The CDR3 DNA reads TGTGCCAGCAGCCCCTACGGCAGAATGAACACTGAAGCTTTCTTT. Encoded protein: CASSPYGRMNTEAFF.

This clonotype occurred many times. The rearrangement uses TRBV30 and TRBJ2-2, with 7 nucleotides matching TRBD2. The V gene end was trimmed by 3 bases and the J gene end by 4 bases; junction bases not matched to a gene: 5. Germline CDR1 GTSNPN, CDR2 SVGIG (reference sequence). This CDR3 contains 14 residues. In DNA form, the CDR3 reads TGTGCCTGGAGCAAAACGGGGGGCACCGGGGAGCTGTTTTTT. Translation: CAWSKTGGTGELFF.

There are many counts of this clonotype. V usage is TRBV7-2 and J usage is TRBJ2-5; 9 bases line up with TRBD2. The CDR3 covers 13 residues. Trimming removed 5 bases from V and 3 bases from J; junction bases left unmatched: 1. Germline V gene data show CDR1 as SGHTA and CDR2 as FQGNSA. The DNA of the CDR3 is TGTGCCAGCAGCGGACTAGCGAAAGAGACCCAGTACTTC. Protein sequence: CASSGLAKETQYF.

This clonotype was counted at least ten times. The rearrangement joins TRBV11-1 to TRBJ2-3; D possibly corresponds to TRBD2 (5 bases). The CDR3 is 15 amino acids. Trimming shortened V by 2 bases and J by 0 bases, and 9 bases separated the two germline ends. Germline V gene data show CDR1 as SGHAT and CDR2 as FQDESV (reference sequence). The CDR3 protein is CASSLTPGSTDTQYF. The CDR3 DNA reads TGTGCCAGCAGCTTAACCCCGGGGAGCACAGATACGCAGTATTTT.

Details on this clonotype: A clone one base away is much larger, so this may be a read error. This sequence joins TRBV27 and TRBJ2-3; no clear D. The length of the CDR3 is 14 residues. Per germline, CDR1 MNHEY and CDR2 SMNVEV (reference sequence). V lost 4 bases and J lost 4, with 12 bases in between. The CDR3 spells CASSSQGLADTQYF. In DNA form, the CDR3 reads TGTGCCAGCAGTTCCCAAGGGCTGGCAGATACGCAGTATTTT.

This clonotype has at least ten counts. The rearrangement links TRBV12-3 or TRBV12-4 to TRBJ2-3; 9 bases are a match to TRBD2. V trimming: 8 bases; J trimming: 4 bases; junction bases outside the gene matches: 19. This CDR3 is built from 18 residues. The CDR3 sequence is CASGRQIGGGAGADTQYF. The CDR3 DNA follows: TGTGCCAGCGGACGTCAAATCGGCGGGGGGGCTGGGGCAGATACGCAGTATTTT.

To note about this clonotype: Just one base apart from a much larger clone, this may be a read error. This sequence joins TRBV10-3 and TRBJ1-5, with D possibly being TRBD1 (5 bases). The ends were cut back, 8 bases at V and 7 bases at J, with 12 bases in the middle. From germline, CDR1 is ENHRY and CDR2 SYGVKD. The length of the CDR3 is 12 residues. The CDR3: CAIETDGQPQHF. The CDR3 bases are TGTGCCATCGAGACAGATGGACAGCCCCAGCATTTT.

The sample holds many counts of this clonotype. CDR3 DNA: TGTGCCAGTAGTACTCCCGGGACGGCTCCGATCCTCCACTTT. This codes for CASSTPGTAPILHF. This chain connects TRBV19 to TRBJ1-6; the D gene is possibly TRBD1 (5 bases). The germline V gene has CDR1 LNHDA and CDR2 SQIVND (reference sequence). The CDR3 has 14 residues. The V end lost 4 bases, the J end lost 15 bases, and 19 bases lay between the germline ends.

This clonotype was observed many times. As DNA, the CDR3 is TGTGCCTCCAGGGAAAAGGGGGCCGCCTATGGCTACACCTTC. Protein product: CASREKGAAYGYTF. The rearrangement uses TRBV19 and TRBJ1-2, with 7 bases identical to TRBD1. Per the germline V gene, CDR1 is LNHDA and CDR2 is SQIVND (reference sequence). The CDR3 is 14 residues long. V shed 11 bases and J 4 bases; nucleotides not matched to a gene: 13.

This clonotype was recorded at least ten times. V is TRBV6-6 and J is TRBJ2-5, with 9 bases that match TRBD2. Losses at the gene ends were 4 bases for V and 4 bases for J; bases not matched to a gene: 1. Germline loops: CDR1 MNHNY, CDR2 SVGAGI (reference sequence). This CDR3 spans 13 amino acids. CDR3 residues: CASSFSGGETQYF. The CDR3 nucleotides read TGTGCCAGCAGTTTTAGCGGGGGAGAGACCCAGTACTTC.

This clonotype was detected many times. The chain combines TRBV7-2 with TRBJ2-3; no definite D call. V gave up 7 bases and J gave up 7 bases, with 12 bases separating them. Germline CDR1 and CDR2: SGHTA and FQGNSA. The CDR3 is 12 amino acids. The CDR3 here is CASTTLTNTQYF. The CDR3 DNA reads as TGTGCCAGCACTACCCTCACGAATACGCAGTATTTT. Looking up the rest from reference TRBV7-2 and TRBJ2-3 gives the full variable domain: GAGVSQSPSNKVTEKGKDVELRCDPISGHTALYWYRQSLGQGLEFLIYFQGNSAPDKSGLPSDRFSAERTGGSVSTLTIQRTQQEDSAVYLCASTTLTNTQYFGPGTRLTVL.

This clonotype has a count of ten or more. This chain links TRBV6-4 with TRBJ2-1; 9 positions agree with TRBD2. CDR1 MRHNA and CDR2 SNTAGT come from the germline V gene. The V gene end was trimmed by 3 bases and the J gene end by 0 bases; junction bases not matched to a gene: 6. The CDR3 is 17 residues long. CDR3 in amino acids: CASSDGASGASYNEQFF. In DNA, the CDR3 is TGTGCCAGCAGTGATGGGGCTAGCGGGGCCTCCTACAATGAGCAGTTCTTC.

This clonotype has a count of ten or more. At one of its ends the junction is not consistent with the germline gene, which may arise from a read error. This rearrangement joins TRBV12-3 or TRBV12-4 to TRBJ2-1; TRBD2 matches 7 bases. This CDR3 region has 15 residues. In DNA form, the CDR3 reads TGTGCCAGCAGCTTAGGGGCTAGCGGATACAATGAGCAGTTCTTC. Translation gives CASSLGASGYNEQFF.

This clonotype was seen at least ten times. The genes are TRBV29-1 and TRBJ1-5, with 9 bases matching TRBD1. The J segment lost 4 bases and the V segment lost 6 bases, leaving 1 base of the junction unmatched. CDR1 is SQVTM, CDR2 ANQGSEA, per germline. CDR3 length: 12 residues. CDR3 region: CSVGTGNQPQHF. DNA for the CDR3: TGCAGCGTCGGGACAGGGAATCAGCCCCAGCATTTT.

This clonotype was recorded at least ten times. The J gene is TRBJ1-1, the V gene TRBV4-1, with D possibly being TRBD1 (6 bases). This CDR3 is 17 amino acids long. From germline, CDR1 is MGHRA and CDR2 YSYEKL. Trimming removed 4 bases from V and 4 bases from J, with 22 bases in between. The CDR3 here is CASSRSETQGASTEAFF. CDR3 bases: TGCGCCAGCAGCCGAAGCGAGACACAGGGAGCAAGCACTGAAGCTTTCTTT.

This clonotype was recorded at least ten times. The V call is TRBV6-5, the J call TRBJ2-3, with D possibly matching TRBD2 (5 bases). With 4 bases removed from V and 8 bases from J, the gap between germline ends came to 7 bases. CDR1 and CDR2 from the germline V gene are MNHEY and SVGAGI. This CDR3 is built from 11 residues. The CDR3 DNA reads TGTGCCAGCAGTTGGAGCGGTACGCAGTATTTT. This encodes CASSWSGTQYF.

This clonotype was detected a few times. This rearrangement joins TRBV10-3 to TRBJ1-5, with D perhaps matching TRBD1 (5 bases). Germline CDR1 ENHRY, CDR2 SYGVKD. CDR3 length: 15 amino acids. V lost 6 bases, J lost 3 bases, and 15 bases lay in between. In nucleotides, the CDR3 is TGTGCCATCAGCGGGGTCCGGGGGAACAATCAGCCCCAGCATTTT. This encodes CAISGVRGNNQPQHF.

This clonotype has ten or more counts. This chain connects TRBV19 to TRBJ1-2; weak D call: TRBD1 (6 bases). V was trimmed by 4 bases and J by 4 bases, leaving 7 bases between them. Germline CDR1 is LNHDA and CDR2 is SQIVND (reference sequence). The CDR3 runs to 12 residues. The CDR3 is CASSKDSYGYTF. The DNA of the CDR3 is TGTGCCAGTAGTAAGGACAGCTATGGCTACACCTTC.

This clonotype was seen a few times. The CDR3 coding sequence is TGTGCCAGCAGTGTCGACAGCCCCTTCGGGACCGGGGAGCTGTTTTTT. As protein: CASSVDSPFGTGELFF. The chain carries TRBV6-1 and TRBJ2-2; D may be TRBD1 (5 bases). This CDR3 region has 16 residues. The ends were cut back, 4 bases at V and 5 bases at J, with 17 bases in the middle. Germline loops: CDR1 MNHNS, CDR2 SASEGT.

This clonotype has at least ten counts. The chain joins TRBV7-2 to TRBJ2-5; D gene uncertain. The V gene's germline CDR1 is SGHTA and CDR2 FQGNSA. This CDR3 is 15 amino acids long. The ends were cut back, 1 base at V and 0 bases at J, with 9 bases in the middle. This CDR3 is CASSLGGTHQETQYF. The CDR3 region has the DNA TGTGCCAGCAGCTTAGGAGGAACACACCAAGAGACCCAGTACTTC.

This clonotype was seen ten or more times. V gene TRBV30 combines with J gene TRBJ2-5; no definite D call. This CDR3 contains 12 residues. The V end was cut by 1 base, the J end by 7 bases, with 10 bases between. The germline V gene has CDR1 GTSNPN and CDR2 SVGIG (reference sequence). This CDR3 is CAWSDYSSTQYF. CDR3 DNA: TGTGCCTGGAGTGACTACTCGTCGACCCAGTACTTC.

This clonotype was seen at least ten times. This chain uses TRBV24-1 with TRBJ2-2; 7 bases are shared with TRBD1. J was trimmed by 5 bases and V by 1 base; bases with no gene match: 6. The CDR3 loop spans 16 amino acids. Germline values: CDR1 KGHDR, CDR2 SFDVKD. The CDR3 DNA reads TGTGCCACCAGTGATTTCTTGGGACAGACGACCGGGGAGCTGTTTTTT. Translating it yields CATSDFLGQTTGELFF.

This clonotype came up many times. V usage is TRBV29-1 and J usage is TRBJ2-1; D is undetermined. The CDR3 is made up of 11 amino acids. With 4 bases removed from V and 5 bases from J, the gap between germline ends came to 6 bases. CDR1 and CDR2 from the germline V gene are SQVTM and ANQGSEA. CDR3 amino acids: CSVGANNEQFF. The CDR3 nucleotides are TGCAGCGTTGGGGCAAACAATGAGCAGTTCTTC.

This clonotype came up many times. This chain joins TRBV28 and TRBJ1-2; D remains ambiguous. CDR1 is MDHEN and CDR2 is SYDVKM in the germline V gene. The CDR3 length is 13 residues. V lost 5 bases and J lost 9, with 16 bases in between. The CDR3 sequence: CASSPRAAPSYTF. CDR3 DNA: TGTGCCAGCAGTCCCCGGGCTGCTCCAAGCTACACCTTC.

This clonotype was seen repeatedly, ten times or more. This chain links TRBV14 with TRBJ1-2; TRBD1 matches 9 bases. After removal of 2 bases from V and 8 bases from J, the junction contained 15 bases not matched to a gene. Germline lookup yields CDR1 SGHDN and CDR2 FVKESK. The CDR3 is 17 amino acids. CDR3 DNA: TGTGCCAGCAGCCAACCCGGGACAGGGAGTTTTGGCTGGGGCTACACCTTC. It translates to CASSQPGTGSFGWGYTF.

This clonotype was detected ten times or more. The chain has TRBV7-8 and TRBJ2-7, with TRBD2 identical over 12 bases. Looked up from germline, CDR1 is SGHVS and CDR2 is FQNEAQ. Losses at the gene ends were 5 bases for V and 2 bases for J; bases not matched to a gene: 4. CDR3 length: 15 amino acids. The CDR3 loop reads CASSPRTSGTYEQYF. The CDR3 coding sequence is TGTGCCAGCAGCCCCCGGACTAGCGGGACCTACGAGCAGTACTTC. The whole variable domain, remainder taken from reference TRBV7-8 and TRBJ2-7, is GAGVSQSPRYKVAKRGQDVALRCDPISGHVSLFWYQQALGQGPEFLTYFQNEAQLDKSGLPSDRFFAERPEGSVSTLKIQRTQQEDSAVYLCASSPRTSGTYEQYFGPGTRLTVT.

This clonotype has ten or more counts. The CDR3, as DNA: TGTGCCAGCAGCTTAGTAGCACAGGGACGGCAAAACACTGAAGCTTTCTTT. Amino acid sequence: CASSLVAQGRQNTEAFF. V is TRBV7-2 and J is TRBJ1-1; possible D gene TRBD1, 6 bases. V gave up 1 base and J gave up 2 bases, with 17 bases separating them. Germline V lookup: CDR1 SGHTA, CDR2 FQGNSA. The CDR3 extends over 17 amino acids.

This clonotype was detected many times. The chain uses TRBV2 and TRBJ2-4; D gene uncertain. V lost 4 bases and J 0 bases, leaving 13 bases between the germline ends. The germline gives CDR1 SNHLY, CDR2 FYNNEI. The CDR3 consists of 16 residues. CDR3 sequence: CASSGDRLVAKNIQYF. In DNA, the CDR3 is TGTGCCAGCAGTGGAGACCGACTGGTAGCCAAAAACATTCAGTACTTC.